This TCR beta chain was sequenced in a study of blood T cell repertoires in COVID-19 (dated by TCRdb to 2018 to 2020). Some background on the complete study: The collaborator samples originated in the United States, Italy and Spain and spanned the acute and convalescent phases of COVID-19. The material from the prospective study consisted of cDNA or gDNA derived from T cells, B-cell-depleted T cells, or PBMCs. The dataset comprised deeply sampled blood TCRbeta repertoires from subjects exposed to, actively infected with, or recovered from COVID-19. The repertoires were released in a freely available public database meant as a resource for research on the immune response to SARS-CoV-2. The samples were drawn from two sources: the first 160 participants of the ongoing ImmuneRACE study, and approximately 1,300 subjects contributed by 6 global collaborators. Sample metadata almost always included a de-identified subject ID, COVID-19 status, age in years and sex. Where available, HLA class I and class II types were obtained from metadata supplied by the sample provider rather than from assay-based typing. What the authors observed across the whole study: The quantity of clinical and demographic metadata differed by source and by participant and was supplied without curation.

The immunoSEQ Assay, a bias-controlled multiplex PCR, was used to amplify TCRbeta CDR3 regions from genomic DNA. The study's processing was this. Nucleated cell counts per sample were estimated from amplification of reference gene primers within the assay. To quantify the absolute abundance of each unique TCRbeta CDR3 rearrangement, sequence reads were collapsed and filtered. For each sample, productive Simpson clonality was calculated as the square root of Simpson's diversity index across productive rearrangements. This is the immuneACCESS table as TCRdb keeps it, with only in-frame sequences that have V and J called. A part of the clones is gone; compared with another copy, unresolved V genes explain less than half, and the rest is unexplained. That table supplies the V and J calls and clone size; D and trimming were determined from the DNA. The sample contains around 300,000 clones, around 90% of them found a single time. The ten biggest clones cover about 8.5% of the sample.

Note on this clone: Its specific antigen is unknown. Nothing much larger sits one base from this clone, and base qualities are not available.

The collaborating institutions used their own protocols to collect whole blood in K2EDTA tubes. Collaborator samples were shipped for TCRbeta analysis as frozen whole blood, isolated PBMCs, or DNA extracted from either sample type. The CDR3 has 12 amino acids, counting the end cysteine and phenylalanine. Here the CDR3 DNA is all that survives: 36 bases in frame from base 1. The germline V gene (reference sequence) specifies DFQATT as CDR1 and SNEGSKA as CDR2. Relative to germline, V is 3 bases shorter and J is 4 bases shorter, with 9 bases between their ends. The source material was peripheral blood. Recombination joined TRBV20-1 with TRBJ2-5; the best D guess is TRBD2, with 7 bases matching. The sequence derives from a man aged 18 to 30 with active or convalescent COVID-19. The DNA is TGCAGTGCTAGTAGGGGGGGAGAGACCCAGTACTTC. The resulting protein is CSASRGGETQYF.